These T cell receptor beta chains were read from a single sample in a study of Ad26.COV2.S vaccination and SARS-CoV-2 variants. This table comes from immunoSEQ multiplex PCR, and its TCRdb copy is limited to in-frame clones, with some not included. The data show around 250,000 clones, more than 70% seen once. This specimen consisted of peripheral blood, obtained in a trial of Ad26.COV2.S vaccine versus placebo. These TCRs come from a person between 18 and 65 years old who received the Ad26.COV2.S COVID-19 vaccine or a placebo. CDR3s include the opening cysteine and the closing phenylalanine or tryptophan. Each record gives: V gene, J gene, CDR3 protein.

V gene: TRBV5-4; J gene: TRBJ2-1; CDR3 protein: CASSRDRANNEQFF
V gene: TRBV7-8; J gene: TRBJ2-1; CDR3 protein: CASSLYGQGGPNEQFF
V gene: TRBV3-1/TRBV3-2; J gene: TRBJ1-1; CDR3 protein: CASSQDGESAFF
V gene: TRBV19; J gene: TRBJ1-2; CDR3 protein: CASSLYDRAYGYTF
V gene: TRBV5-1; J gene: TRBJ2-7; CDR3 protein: CASSAGREQYF
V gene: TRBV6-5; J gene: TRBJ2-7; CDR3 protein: CASSYSYSTYEQYF
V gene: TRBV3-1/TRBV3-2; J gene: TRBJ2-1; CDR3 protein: CASSDDYNEQFF
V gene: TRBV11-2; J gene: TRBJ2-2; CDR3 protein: CASSTGSFWTTGELFF
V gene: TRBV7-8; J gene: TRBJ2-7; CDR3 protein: CASSLPLAGDGEQYF
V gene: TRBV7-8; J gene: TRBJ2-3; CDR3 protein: CASSLWAASTDTQYF
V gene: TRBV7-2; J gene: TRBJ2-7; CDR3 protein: CASSLPRQGYEQYF